This T cell receptor beta chain was profiled in a study of radiation and T cells in renal cell carcinoma. Study as a whole: Nephrectomy followed 15 Gy stereotactic body radiation by 4 weeks. Broader study findings: Top tumor clonotypes rose in blood 2 weeks post-radiation, then contracted.

This clone appeared a single time. Its antigen is unidentified. Time point specified: blood 2 weeks post-SBRT. Specified treatment: 15 Gy SBRT to primary tumor, nephrectomy 4 weeks later. After SBRT, blood was collected at 2 and 4 weeks, plus baseline. Clear cell pathology was present in this patient's renal cell carcinoma. Profiled with immunoSEQ multiplex PCR; TCRdb holds only in-frame clones, not every one. Of tens of thousands of clones detected, 80% appear once; the ten largest clones hold about 30%. The length of the CDR3 is 14 residues. The germline V gene encodes CDR1 SGHRS and CDR2 YFSETQ. Trimming removed 4 bases from V and 0 bases from J, with 9 bases in between.

The source material was blood, sampled from a patient whose treatment included radiotherapy and nephrectomy. This chain connects TRBV5-1 to TRBJ2-3; D uncertain. The clonotype comes from an older woman with renal cell carcinoma. CDR3 in amino acids: CASSMRRSTDTQYF. The CDR3 nucleotides read TGCGCCAGCAGCATGAGACGGAGCACAGATACGCAGTATTTT. Based on the CDR3 plus reference TRBV5-1 and TRBJ2-3, the full variable domain is KAGVTQTPRYLIKTRGQQVTLSCSPISGHRSVSWYQQTPGQGLQFLFEYFSETQRNKGNFPGRFSGRQFSNSRSEMNVSTLELGDSALYLCASSMRRSTDTQYFGPGTRLTVL.